This is a list of T cell receptor beta chains from one sample in a study of cytomegalovirus exposure and HLA in healthy donors. Libraries were prepared by immunoSEQ multiplex PCR; TCRdb keeps only in-frame clonotypes and omits some of them. The sample carries 150,000 to 200,000 clones, about three quarters recorded once. Sequencing was performed on PBMCs. The origin of the receptors is a female donor in good health and CMV-seronegative. Both conserved end residues are part of each CDR3. The D gene is left open where the match is weak. Clone size, where shown, is once, few, many, or a class for clones that have expanded.

v_call	j_call	clone_size	d_call	cdr3_nt	cdr3_aa
TRBV6-1	TRBJ1-2	-	-	TGTGCCGTAAAGGAGGATAACTATGGCTACACCTTC	CAVKEDNYGYTF
TRBV2	TRBJ2-5	-	-	TGTGCCAGCAGGCCAGGGGAATTTCGGCAGTACTTC	CASRPGEFRQYF
TRBV6-6	TRBJ1-2	-	-	TGTGCCAGCACCACCCAAAGAGGGGGCTACACCTTC	CASTTQRGGYTF
TRBV30	TRBJ2-7	-	-	TGTGCCTGGAGTTTGGGGGGCTACGAGCAGTACTTC	CAWSLGGYEQYF
TRBV6-5	TRBJ2-7	-	TRBD1	TGTGCCAGCAGACAAACAGGTCCCAGGGGGGAGCAGTACTTC	CASRQTGPRGEQYF
TRBV5-1	TRBJ1-2	-	-	TGCGCCAGCAGCTTAGGCCGGGGGGACGGGGGCTATGGCTACACCTTC	CASSLGRGDGGYGYTF
TRBV2	TRBJ1-1	-	TRBD1	TGTGCCAGCAGTGCATCGACAGGGACTACTGAAGCTTTCTTT	CASSASTGTTEAFF
TRBV6-6	TRBJ2-7	-	-	TGTGCCAGCAGTGACGATAGGAGAAAGTTCTACGAGCAGTACTTC	CASSDDRRKFYEQYF
TRBV10-3	TRBJ2-7	-	TRBD2	TGTGCCATCGGCCCGAGCGGGGTATTCTACGAGCAGTACTTC	CAIGPSGVFYEQYF
TRBV7-6	TRBJ1-5	-	-	TGTGCCAGCAGCTTAGCCGCGGGACAGCCCCAGCATTTT	CASSLAAGQPQHF
TRBV7-3	TRBJ2-3	-	-	TGTGCCAGCAGCTTGGGACTTTCAACAGATACGCAGTATTTT	CASSLGLSTDTQYF
TRBV2	TRBJ1-2	-	-	TGTGCCAGCACCCCAGGGGACTATGGCTACACCTTC	CASTPGDYGYTF
TRBV6-4	TRBJ2-1	-	TRBD2	TGTGCCAGCAGTGCCGAACTAGCGGGGGAAGGGGTTTACAATGAGCAGTTCTTC	CASSAELAGEGVYNEQFF
TRBV30	TRBJ2-5	-	-	TGTGCCTGGAGTCGGGGGTTGGTGGAGACCCAGTACTTC	CAWSRGLVETQYF
TRBV21-1	TRBJ1-4	-	-	TGTGCCAGCAGCCCCCGGACAGGGGAAAAACTGTTTTTT	CASSPRTGEKLFF
TRBV2	TRBJ1-4	-	TRBD1	TGTGCCAGCAGCCGGGACAGGGGGCGAGAAAAACTGTTTTTT	CASSRDRGREKLFF
TRBV7-9	TRBJ2-7	-	TRBD1	TGTGCCAGCAGCCCGACAGGGCAGAACGAGCAGTACTTC	CASSPTGQNEQYF
TRBV7-8	TRBJ1-1	-	-	TGTGCCAGCACCTTCTCCTGGGAGGGGGAAGCTTTCTTT	CASTFSWEGEAFF
TRBV10-3	TRBJ2-1	-	TRBD1	TGTGCCATCAGTGCCAAGGGGGCCGCATCCTACAATGAGCAGTTCTTC	CAISAKGAASYNEQFF
TRBV19	TRBJ1-2	-	TRBD1	TGTGCCAGTAGTAACCCCCCGGGACAGCCTCCTCATCTCTATGGCTACACCTTC	CASSNPPGQPPHLYGYTF
TRBV30	TRBJ2-5	-	-	TGTGCCTGGAGTTATGACAGTCGGGAGACCCAGTACTTC	CAWSYDSRETQYF
TRBV2	TRBJ2-1	-	TRBD2	TGTGCCAGCAGGGTAACGGGACTAGCGGACAATGAGCAGTTCTTC	CASRVTGLADNEQFF
TRBV7-9	TRBJ2-1	-	TRBD1	TGTGCCAACACGGGACAGGCGGCCAATGAGCAGTTCTTC	CANTGQAANEQFF
TRBV5-8	TRBJ2-7	-	-	TGTGCCAGCAGCCTACTCGGTCTTTTAACCTACGAGCAGTACTTC	CASSLLGLLTYEQYF
TRBV6-1	TRBJ2-7	-	TRBD2	TGTGCCAGCAGTGAAGGGGAGGGCCCCTACGAGCAGTACTTC	CASSEGEGPYEQYF
TRBV28	TRBJ1-2	-	-	TGTGCCAGCAGTTTATCGCAGGGGGGCTACACCTTC	CASSLSQGGYTF
TRBV7-2	TRBJ1-5	-	-	TGTGCCAGCAGCTTAACCCCAGGGTACCAGCCCCAGCATTTT	CASSLTPGYQPQHF
TRBV13	TRBJ1-2	few	-	TGTGCCAGCAGCTCGTGGCAAATGGGGCAGGGCGGCTATGGCTACACCTTC	CASSSWQMGQGGYGYTF
TRBV2	TRBJ2-1	-	TRBD2	TGTGCCAGCAGTGAAATGGCGGGAGGGGCCCATGAGCAGTTCTTC	CASSEMAGGAHEQFF